These T cell receptor beta chains were read from a single sample in a study of blood T cells in healthy people across ages. TCRdb reprocessed the 5' RACE reads via MiXCR and lists one record per CDR3 protein. Of about 1,000,000 distinct CDR3 sequences listed, 45% were seen once; the top ten hold approximately 17%. Specimen: blood. Receptor source: a woman aged 60-70 years in good health. CDR3s include the opening cysteine and the closing phenylalanine or tryptophan. A D gene is named only where the DNA matches it firmly. Part of the rows lack a size; the others show once, few, many or a class for expanded clones.

V gene	clone size	J gene	D gene	CDR3 DNA	CDR3 protein
TRBV12-3/TRBV12-4	.	TRBJ2-3	.	TGTGGGGCGGAGGGCTACAGCCGGGAGCTAGAAGATACGCAGTATTTT	CGAEGYSRELEDTQYF
TRBV27	.	TRBJ2-7	.	TGTGCCAGCAGTTCCACGGTCGAGCAGTACTTC	CASSSTVEQYF
TRBV15	.	TRBJ2-1	TRBD2	TGTGCCACCAGACTAGCGGTATCATACAATGAGCAGTTCTTC	CATRLAVSYNEQFF
TRBV15	.	TRBJ1-5	.	TGTGCCACCAGCGGGTTAGGGGTGAGGGGTCAGCCCCAGCATTTT	CATSGLGVRGQPQHF
TRBV7-9	few	TRBJ2-1	TRBD2	TGTGCCAGTAAACCGGGACTAGGGACGAACAATGAGCAGTTCTTC	CASKPGLGTNNEQFF
TRBV11-3	few	TRBJ1-1	.	TGTGCCAGACACGAGCCCGAAGCTTTCTTT	CARHEPEAFF
TRBV27	few	TRBJ2-4	TRBD1	TGTGCCAGCAGTTCTCGACAGGGCCAAAACATTCAGTACTTC	CASSSRQGQNIQYF
TRBV28	.	TRBJ2-7	.	TGTGCCAGCAGTTCCTTCCCTACAGAGCTGTACTTC	CASSSFPTELYF
TRBV29-1	few	TRBJ1-2	TRBD1	TGCAGCGCAATGGGACAGGGCTATGGCTACACCTTC	CSAMGQGYGYTF
TRBV10-3	.	TRBJ2-1	TRBD2	TGTGCCATCAGTGACGGGAGGGCCTCTGTAGGGCAGTTCTTC	CAISDGRASVGQFF
TRBV14	.	TRBJ2-5	.	TGTGCCAGCAGCCGCCTAGGGAGAGTGGGAGTAGAGACCCAGTACTTC	CASSRLGRVGVETQYF
TRBV10-3	.	TRBJ2-1	.	TGTGCCATCAGTGAGGGTCGGTCCTACAATGAGCAGTTCTTC	CAISEGRSYNEQFF
TRBV4-2	.	TRBJ2-1	.	TGTGCCAGCAGCCAAGGAACGGGGGGCCCCACAGATACGCAGTTCTTC	CASSQGTGGPTDTQFF
TRBV10-3	.	TRBJ1-4	TRBD1	TGTGCCATCAGTGCGGACAGGGGCCTGCAAAAACTGTTTTTT	CAISADRGLQKLFF
TRBV3-1	.	TRBJ1-1	.	TGTGCCAGCAGCCGTGGGGCGGACACTGGAGCTTTCTTT	CASSRGADTGAFF
TRBV20-1	few	TRBJ2-7	TRBD1	TGCAGTGCTGGGGACAGCCAAAAACTCTCCTACGAGCAGTACTTC	CSAGDSQKLSYEQYF
TRBV7-8	.	TRBJ2-7	TRBD1	TGTGCCAGCAGCTTAGGGGTTTCGGGACAGTACTACGAGCAGTACTTC	CASSLGVSGQYYEQYF
TRBV6-5	.	TRBJ2-5	TRBD2	TGTGCCAGCATCGGAGCGGGAGTGATAAATGAGCAGTACTTC	CASIGAGVINEQYF
TRBV10-3	few	TRBJ2-1	TRBD2	TGTGCCATCAGTGGCGCCGCGGGCGGGAGCTCCTACAATGAGCAGTTCTTC	CAISGAAGGSSYNEQFF
TRBV10-3	many	TRBJ2-6	TRBD2	TGTGCCGTCTTCGCGGGAGGGCCTGGGGCCAACGTCCTGACTTTC	CAVFAGGPGANVLTF
TRBV30	.	TRBJ2-7	.	TGTGCCTGGTCTGCAGGGTACGAGCAGTACTTC	CAWSAGYEQYF
TRBV29-1	many	TRBJ2-7	.	TGCAGCGTCAAAATTACAGGGCCGGGCTACGAGCAGTACTTC	CSVKITGPGYEQYF
TRBV4-1	.	TRBJ1-3	.	TGCGCCAGCAGCCAAGATATGGGGTACACCATATATTTT	CASSQDMGYTIYF
TRBV7-2	.	TRBJ2-7	TRBD1	TGTGCCAGCAGCCCCCGGCGGACAGGTCCTACCTACGAGCAGTACTTC	CASSPRRTGPTYEQYF
TRBV2	few	TRBJ1-6	.	TGTGCCAGCATTCCTCTTGCGGGGTCACCCCTCCACTTT	CASIPLAGSPLHF
TRBV15	.	TRBJ2-7	TRBD2	TGTGCCACCGGCAGGACGGCGGGAGAGGACAATGAGCAGTACTTC	CATGRTAGEDNEQYF
TRBV5-1	.	TRBJ2-7	.	TGCGCCAGCAGCTTGGATGGTGGGGCCCTCTACGAGCAGTACTTC	CASSLDGGALYEQYF
TRBV20-1	.	TRBJ2-3	TRBD2	TGCAGTGCAGGAAGCGGGAGCGGCACAGATACGCAGTATTTT	CSAGSGSGTDTQYF
TRBV20-1	.	TRBJ2-1	TRBD1	TGCAGTGCTAGAGCGGACAGGGGTCTTAATGAGCAGTTCTTC	CSARADRGLNEQFF
TRBV5-4	.	TRBJ2-7	.	TGTGCCAGCAGCTTGTTGGCTAGCGGGACAGGCGAGCAGTACTTC	CASSLLASGTGEQYF
TRBV20-1	.	TRBJ1-5	.	TGCAGTGCAAGGGACGGATATCGGCCCCAGCATTTT	CSARDGYRPQHF
TRBV20-1	.	TRBJ2-2	.	TGCAGTGCTAGAGACCCCAGCGGCAGGGGGAACACCGGGGAGCTGTTTTTT	CSARDPSGRGNTGELFF
TRBV4-2	.	TRBJ2-7	.	TGTGCCTGCAGCCAAGGCGTCGGCGATCACTCCTCCTACGAGCAGTACTTC	CACSQGVGDHSSYEQYF
TRBV20-1	.	TRBJ2-4	.	TGCAGTGGGATCGGGACAGCCAAAAACATTCAGTACTTC	CSGIGTAKNIQYF
TRBV7-8	.	TRBJ2-5	TRBD1	TGTGCCAGCAGCGCGAGGACAGGGGCGGAGACCCAGTACTTC	CASSARTGAETQYF
TRBV20-1	.	TRBJ1-1	.	TGCAGTGCTAAACAGTGGAACACTGAAGCTTTCTTT	CSAKQWNTEAFF
TRBV27	.	TRBJ2-7	.	TGTGCCAGCAGTTCCCAGCGATACGAGCAGTACTTC	CASSSQRYEQYF
TRBV6-2/TRBV6-3	few	TRBJ2-5	TRBD2	TGTGCCAGCAGTTACCCAGCTAGCGGGAGATTGGGGGAGACCCAGTACTTC	CASSYPASGRLGETQYF
TRBV20-1	.	TRBJ1-1	.	TGCAGTGCTAGAGCCACCAATGAAGCTTTCTTT	CSARATNEAFF
TRBV5-1	few	TRBJ2-5	.	TGCGCCAGCAGCTTGGCCGGAGGGGACGTGGAGACCCAGTACTTC	CASSLAGGDVETQYF
TRBV2	many	TRBJ2-7	TRBD2	TGTGCCAGCAGAGCGGGACTAACCCCCTACGAGCAGTACTTC	CASRAGLTPYEQYF
TRBV3-1	.	TRBJ2-1	TRBD1	TGTACCAGCAGCCAAGCAACCGGGACAGGGATGGATGAGCAGTTCTTC	CTSSQATGTGMDEQFF
TRBV29-1	few	TRBJ2-2	TRBD1	TGCAGCGCAGGGGGCGCGTACACCGGGGAGCTGTTTTTT	CSAGGAYTGELFF
TRBV6-5	.	TRBJ2-5	TRBD1	TGTGCCAGCAGTGATCCAGTAACCGGGACAGGGGAGGGGACCCAGTACTTC	CASSDPVTGTGEGTQYF
TRBV3-1	few	TRBJ2-3	.	TGTGCCAGCAGCCAAGATCAGCCCACAGATACGCAGTATTTT	CASSQDQPTDTQYF
TRBV21-1	.	TRBJ1-2	.	TGTGCCAGCAGCAAGTTTGAATATGGCTACACCTTC	CASSKFEYGYTF